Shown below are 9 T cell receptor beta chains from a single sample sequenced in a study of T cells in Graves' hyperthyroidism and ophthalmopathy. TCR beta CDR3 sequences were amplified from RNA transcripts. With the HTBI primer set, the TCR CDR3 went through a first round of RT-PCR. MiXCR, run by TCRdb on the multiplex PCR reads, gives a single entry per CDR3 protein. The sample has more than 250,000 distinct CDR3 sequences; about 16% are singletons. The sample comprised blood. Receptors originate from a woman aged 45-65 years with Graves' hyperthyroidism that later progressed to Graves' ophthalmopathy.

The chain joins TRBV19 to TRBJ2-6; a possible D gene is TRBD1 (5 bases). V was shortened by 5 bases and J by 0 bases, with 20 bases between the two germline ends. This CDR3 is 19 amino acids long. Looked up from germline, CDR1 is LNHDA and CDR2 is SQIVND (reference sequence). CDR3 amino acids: CASSPLSTDPSSGANVLTF. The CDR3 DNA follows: TGTGCCAGTAGTCCGCTCTCGACAGACCCCAGCTCTGGGGCCAACGTCCTGACTTTC.

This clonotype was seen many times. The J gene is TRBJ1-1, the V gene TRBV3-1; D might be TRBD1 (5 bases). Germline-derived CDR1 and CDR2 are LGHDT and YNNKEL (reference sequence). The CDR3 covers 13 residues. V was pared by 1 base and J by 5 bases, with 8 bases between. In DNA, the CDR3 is TGTGCCAGCAGCCAAGGGGGGGGTACTGAAGCTTTCTTT. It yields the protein CASSQGGGTEAFF.

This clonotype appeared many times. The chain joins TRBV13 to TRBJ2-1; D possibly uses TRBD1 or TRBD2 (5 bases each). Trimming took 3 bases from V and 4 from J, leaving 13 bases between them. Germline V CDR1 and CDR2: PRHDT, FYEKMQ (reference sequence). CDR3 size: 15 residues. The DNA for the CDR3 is TGTGCCAGCAGCTTCGGGACCGCCGGGTACAATGAGCAGTTCTTC. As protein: CASSFGTAGYNEQFF.

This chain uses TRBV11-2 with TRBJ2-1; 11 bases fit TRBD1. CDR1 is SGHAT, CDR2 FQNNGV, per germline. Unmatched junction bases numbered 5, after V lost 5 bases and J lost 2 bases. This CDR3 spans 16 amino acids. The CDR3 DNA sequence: TGTGCCAGCAGCCCTTGGACAGGGGGCGCCTACAATGAGCAGTTCTTC. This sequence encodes CASSPWTGGAYNEQFF.

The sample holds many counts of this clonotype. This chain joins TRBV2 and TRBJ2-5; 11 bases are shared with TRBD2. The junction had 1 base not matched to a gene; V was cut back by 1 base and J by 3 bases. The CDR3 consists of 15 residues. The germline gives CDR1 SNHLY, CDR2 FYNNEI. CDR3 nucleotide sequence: TGTGCCAGCAGTGAAGTGACTAGCGGGGAAGAGACCCAGTACTTC. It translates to CASSEVTSGEETQYF.

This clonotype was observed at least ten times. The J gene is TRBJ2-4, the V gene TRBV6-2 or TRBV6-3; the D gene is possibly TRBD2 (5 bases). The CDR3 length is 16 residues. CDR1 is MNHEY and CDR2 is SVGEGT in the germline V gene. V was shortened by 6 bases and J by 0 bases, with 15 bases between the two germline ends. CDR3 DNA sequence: TGTGCCAGCAGCTTTAGAGGGATCCGAGCCAAAAACATTCAGTACTTC. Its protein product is CASSFRGIRAKNIQYF.

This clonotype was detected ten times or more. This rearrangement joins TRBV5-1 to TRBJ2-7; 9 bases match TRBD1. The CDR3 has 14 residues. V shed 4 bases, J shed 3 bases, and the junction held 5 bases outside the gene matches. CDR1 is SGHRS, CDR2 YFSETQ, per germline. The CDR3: CASSREGQGYEQYF. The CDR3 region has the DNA TGCGCCAGCAGCAGGGAGGGACAGGGCTACGAGCAGTACTTC.

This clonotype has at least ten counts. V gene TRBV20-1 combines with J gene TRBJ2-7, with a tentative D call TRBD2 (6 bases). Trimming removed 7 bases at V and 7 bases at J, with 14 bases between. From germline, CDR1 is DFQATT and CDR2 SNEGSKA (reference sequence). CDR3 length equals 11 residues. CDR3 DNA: TGCAGTGTGGGACTCCTCGGGGAGCAGTACTTC. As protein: CSVGLLGEQYF.

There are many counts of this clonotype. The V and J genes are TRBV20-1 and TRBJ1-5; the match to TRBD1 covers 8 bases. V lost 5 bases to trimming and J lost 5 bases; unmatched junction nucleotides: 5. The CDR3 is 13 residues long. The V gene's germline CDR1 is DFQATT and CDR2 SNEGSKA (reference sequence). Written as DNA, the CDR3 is TGCAGTGCTCTCGGGACAGGTGATCAGCCCCAGCATTTT. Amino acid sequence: CSALGTGDQPQHF.